A few counts support the clone carrying this TCR beta chain. Isolation yielded PBMCs, at least 7 million per sample, in every case. This record comes from a study of blood T cells in healthy people across ages. A second PCR of about 6 to 11 cycles used a sample-barcoded 5' primer and a J-beta primer mix. TCRdb processed the 5' RACE reads anew with MiXCR; each CDR3 protein has one entry. The data hold approximately 1.5 million distinct CDR3 sequences, with about 35% observed a single time. The CDR3 is 17 residues long. V lost 6 bases to trimming and J lost 2 bases; unmatched junction nucleotides: 10. The germline gives CDR1 SQVTM, CDR2 ANQGSEA.

This clonotype was sampled from a woman aged 30 to 39 in good health. The sequencing input was blood. The gene calls are TRBV29-1 and TRBJ2-3; 14 bases are shared with TRBD2. The CDR3 sequence is CSVASGTSGSTTDTQYF. In nucleotides, the CDR3 is TGCAGCGTCGCATCGGGGACTAGCGGGAGCACCACAGATACGCAGTATTTT.